This record looks at one T cell receptor beta chain sequence and its context. No antigen is known for it. The sample belongs to a study of tumor-infiltrating lymphocytes in primary liver carcinoma. Study in general: Patients included men and women of 30 to 69 years.

Whole-study findings and limits: Against blood, tumors held a significantly higher top-250-clone fraction (p = 0.039).

The study co-extracted DNA and RNA from about 19-30 mg of unsorted bulk tissue. Sampling of every tumor involved five separate regions. These included the tumor centre. In every tumor sample, viable tumor cells made up over 80%. The V gene lost 2 bases and the J gene lost 6 bases, with 10 bases spanning the gap. This CDR3 is 14 amino acids long. With approximately 500 ng total RNA as template and a constant-region primer, TCR beta cDNA was made. Employing slightly modified ARM-PCR, three nested multiplex PCR rounds were run, and these gave rise to the TCR beta libraries. TRBV1-TRBV30 forward primers paired with a C-beta reverse primer were used in the first two PCR rounds, which ran approximately 10 cycles each. TCRdb re-derived calls from the multiplex PCR reads in MiXCR, one entry per CDR3 protein. Among 95,000 to 150,000 distinct CDR3 sequences, 65% were seen once, and the ten largest hold roughly a tenth.

The V call is TRBV12-3 or TRBV12-4, the J call TRBJ1-4; D remains ambiguous. This TCR derives from a woman aged 55 to 70 with primary liver carcinoma and hepatitis B virus infection. Material for sequencing was liver tumor tissue from sampling region 1. Noted subset: tumor region T1, superior pole. CDR3 protein: CASSLQLEDEKLFF. In DNA, the CDR3 is TGTGCCAGCAGTTTACAGTTAGAGGATGAAAAACTGTTTTTT.